The T cell receptor (beta chain) under discussion was sequenced for a study of cytomegalovirus exposure and HLA in healthy donors. Study-level background: About 85 million unique TCRs from HLA-typed donors were held in an early release of data. Study observations and caveats: Sequence variants that were highly shared formed a cluster that was likely a sequencing artifact.

A word on this clone: The antigen remains undetermined.

PCR primers comprised 60 Vbeta and 13 Jbeta primers. Only in-frame clones appear in the TCRdb table, and some are missing; sequencing was by immunoSEQ multiplex PCR. The repertoire consists of approximately 150,000 clones, with approximately 80% occurring once and the leading ten covering 1.5% to 2%. V gave up 2 bases and J gave up 0 bases, with 14 bases separating them. Per the germline V gene, CDR1 is MGHRA and CDR2 is YSYEKL. There are 17 residues in the CDR3. The chain recombines TRBV4-1 with TRBJ1-3; D unclear. This TCR was sampled from a man aged 35 to 55 in good health and CMV-seronegative. The sample taken for sequencing was PBMCs. CDR3 in amino acids: CASSQYSGGSSGNTIYF. As DNA, the CDR3 is TGCGCCAGCAGCCAATATTCCGGCGGGTCCTCTGGAAACACCATATATTTT.